This TCR beta chain originates from a study of molecular identifiers for immune sequencing clone quantification. Listed TCR primers and previously described methods were used for bulk TCR libraries. TCRdb processed the PCR reads anew with MiXCR; each CDR3 protein has one entry. The data show approximately 680,000 distinct CDR3 sequences, with about 25% seen just once and around 0.78% held by the top ten. V dropped 8 bases and J dropped 0 bases, with 18 bases sitting between them. The CDR3 is 15 amino acids. When naive CD8 T cells were sorted, they were gated as CD8+CD4-CCR7+CD45RA+. The V gene is TRBV5-3, the J gene TRBJ2-7, with D possibly being TRBD2 (7 bases). TRBV5-3 is labeled an ORF, and its function is uncertain. Sequenced input: naive CD8+ T cells from blood, with Jurkat cell RNA spiked in. Subset in this sample: FACS-sorted CD8+CD4-CCR7+CD45RA+ naive T cells. The TCR sequence derives from a human donor in good health. Some libraries in this study had Jurkat cell RNA spiked in. In DNA, the CDR3 is TGTGCCAGCAGACCGGGGGGCTGGAGCTCCTACGAGCAGTACTTC. Translation gives CASRPGGWSSYEQYF.